The table lists the clone carrying this TCR beta chain with a few counts. In germline, CDR1 is MNHEY, CDR2 SVGAGI. The CDR3 has 13 amino acids. V lost 9 bases and J 4 bases, leaving 15 bases between the germline ends. This sample was included in a study of blood T cell repertoires in COVID-19. As for the study in general: From T cells, B-cell-depleted T cells, or PBMCs came the material, which was cDNA or gDNA.

Study processing details: For nucleated cells, counts were estimated from reference gene primer amplification. TCRdb's table, derived via immunoSEQ multiplex PCR, lists solely in-frame clones and lacks some. V, J and clone size are those of that table, while D and trimming were read from the DNA. Here the sample spans over 100,000 clones, around 88% being singletons. The clonotype comes from a man aged 50-60 years with acute or convalescent COVID-19. The sample taken for sequencing was peripheral blood. The rearrangement joins TRBV6-5 to TRBJ1-2, with D possibly being TRBD1 (6 bases). CDR3 amino acids: CASLAGATYGYTF. CDR3 in DNA: TGTGCCAGTTTAGCAGGGGCTACCTATGGCTACACCTTC.